The 12 T cell receptor beta chains presented below share a single source sample, sequenced in a study of glioma-infiltrating T cells after dendritic cell vaccination. Assay: immunoSEQ multiplex PCR; the TCRdb copy retains only in-frame clones and omits some. The table has about 63,000 clones, about 83% seen once; the top ten hold roughly 10%. The time point denotes: after dendritic cell vaccination, including at tumor progression/relapse. The source was blood, collected after dendritic cell vaccination. These TCRs come from a human donor with glioblastoma.

The chain carries TRBV18 and TRBJ1-1, with 7 bases matching TRBD1. Germline V gene sequence: CDR1 KGHSH, CDR2 LQKENI. CDR3 length: 13 residues. V shed 5 bases, J shed 5 bases, and the junction held 5 bases outside the gene matches. CDR3 sequence: CASSATGQTEAFF. The CDR3 coding sequence is TGTGCCAGCTCAGCGACAGGGCAAACTGAAGCTTTCTTT. Complete variable domain (other parts from reference TRBV18 and TRBJ1-1): NAGVMQNPRHLVRRRGQEARLRCSPMKGHSHVYWYRQLPEEGLKFMVYLQKENIIDESGMPKERFSAEFPKEGPSILRIQQVVRGDSAAYFCASSATGQTEAFFGQGTRLTVV.

With respect to this clone: The identical CDR3 is also encoded by other nucleotide sequences in the sample. The chain couples TRBV6-5 to TRBJ1-6; D unresolved. V was pared by 0 bases and J by 10 bases, with 13 bases between. Germline V gene lookup returns CDR1 MNHEY and CDR2 SVGAGI. The CDR3 is made up of 15 amino acids. DNA of the CDR3: TGTGCCAGCAGTTACTCCGAGGGATATGGATCACCCCTCCACTTT. This gives the protein CASSYSEGYGSPLHF.

The genes are TRBV4-2 and TRBJ2-5; tentative D call: TRBD1 (6 bases). The CDR3 sequence is 14 residues long. V was trimmed by 4 bases and J by 1 base, leaving 10 bases between them. Germline CDR1 LGHNA, CDR2 YNFKEQ. This CDR3 is CASSPGRGQETQYF. The CDR3 bases are TGTGCCAGCAGCCCAGGCAGGGGCCAAGAGACCCAGTACTTC.

The V and J genes are TRBV6-5 and TRBJ2-1; 11 nucleotides align to TRBD2. Germline V CDR1 and CDR2: MNHEY, SVGAGI. The CDR3 loop spans 15 amino acids. The V gene end was trimmed by 6 bases and the J gene end by 5 bases; junction bases not matched to a gene: 6. CDR3 bases: TGTGCCAGCAGCATAGCGGGGGGGCCGAACAATGAGCAGTTCTTC. Encoded protein: CASSIAGGPNNEQFF.

This clone was recorded only once. V gene TRBV5-1 combines with J gene TRBJ2-7; no definite D call. Germline assignment: CDR1 SGHRS and CDR2 YFSETQ. The CDR3 loop spans 13 amino acids. The V end was cut by 4 bases, the J end by 5 bases, with 13 bases between. CDR3 DNA: TGCGCCAGCAGCGAACCCCTCGAGGACGAGCAGTACTTC. Its protein is CASSEPLEDEQYF.

The rearrangement joins TRBV6-5 to TRBJ1-5; D gene uncertain. The CDR3 has 15 residues. Trimming cost V 4 bases and J 1 base, with 11 bases left between them. CDR1 is MNHEY, CDR2 SVGAGI, per germline. DNA of the CDR3: TGTGCCAGCAGTTCCCTCGGGGAGAGCAATCAGCCCCAGCATTTT. This encodes CASSSLGESNQPQHF.

Remarks on this clone: Other DNA variants within this sample encode the same CDR3. The V and J genes are TRBV5-4 and TRBJ2-5; 11 bases are a match to TRBD1. The length of the CDR3 is 15 residues. Losses at the gene ends were 2 bases for V and 5 bases for J; bases not matched to a gene: 5. The germline V gene has CDR1 SGHNT and CDR2 YYREEE (reference sequence). CDR3 DNA sequence: TGTGCCAGCAGCTTAAGGACAGGGGGCGGTGAGACCCAGTACTTC. Its translation is CASSLRTGGGETQYF.

This chain links TRBV2 with TRBJ2-7; 12 bases align to TRBD1. The length of the CDR3 is 16 residues. V gave up 6 bases and J gave up 2 bases; unmatched junction bases: 8. CDR1 is SNHLY and CDR2 is FYNNEI in the germline V gene. Written as DNA, the CDR3 is TGTGCCAGCAGCTCTCCGGGACAGGGGGCCCCCTACGAGCAGTACTTC. This encodes CASSSPGQGAPYEQYF.

With regard to this clone: Other nucleotide sequences in the sample specify the same CDR3. The chain is built from TRBV6-5 and TRBJ2-1; 9 positions agree with TRBD2. There are 15 residues in the CDR3. Looked up from germline, CDR1 is MNHEY and CDR2 is SVGAGI. V was clipped by 5 bases and J by 5 bases; unmatched bases: 7. CDR3: CASSPSGGPNNEQFF. The CDR3 nucleotides read TGTGCCAGCAGTCCCAGCGGGGGGCCCAACAATGAGCAGTTCTTC.

This clone was seen a few times. This chain uses TRBV4-1 with TRBJ2-7, with D tentatively TRBD1 (6 bases). In germline, CDR1 is MGHRA, CDR2 YSYEKL. V was cut by 2 bases and J by 4 bases, with 12 bases left in between. This CDR3 contains 14 residues. CDR3 region: CASSQTTGIYEQYF. In nucleotides, the CDR3 is TGCGCCAGCAGCCAAACGACAGGTATATACGAGCAGTACTTC.

The CDR3 sequence is CASSLRGQGSPLHF. The CDR3 nucleotides read TGTGCCAGCAGCTTAAGGGGACAAGGATCACCCCTCCACTTT. The V gene is TRBV5-6, the J gene TRBJ1-6, with D tentatively TRBD1 (6 bases). V lost 2 bases and J 10 bases, leaving 13 bases between the germline ends. The CDR3 loop spans 14 amino acids. Germline V gene data show CDR1 as SGHDT and CDR2 as YYEEEE.

The V and J genes are TRBV7-2 and TRBJ2-3; 14 nucleotides align to TRBD2. V gave up 5 bases and J gave up 5 bases; unmatched junction bases: 9. The CDR3 runs 17 residues. Germline lookup yields CDR1 SGHTA and CDR2 FQGNSA. The CDR3 coding sequence is TGTGCCAGCAGCCCGCGGAGGACTAGCGGGGGGCAAGATACGCAGTATTTT. This encodes CASSPRRTSGGQDTQYF. The full variable domain, its missing parts supplied by reference TRBV7-2 and TRBJ2-3, is GAGVSQSPSNKVTEKGKDVELRCDPISGHTALYWYRQSLGQGLEFLIYFQGNSAPDKSGLPSDRFSAERTGGSVSTLTIQRTQQEDSAVYLCASSPRRTSGGQDTQYFGPGTRLTVL.